These 8 T cell receptor beta chains were all obtained from the same sample, sequenced in a study of regulatory T cells in long-lasting Graves disease. Building of the TCR beta libraries involved iRepertoire HTBI primers and Arm-PCR of CDR3 regions. TCRdb recomputed calls from the multiplex PCR reads with MiXCR, one row per CDR3 protein. The sample has roughly 520,000 distinct CDR3 sequences; 12% are singletons. Time point specified: newly diagnosed GD, antithyroid drugs for less than 3 months. After RNA was extracted from PBMCs, the TCR library was made from it. This sample also belongs to another study, concerning T cells in Graves' hyperthyroidism and ophthalmopathy.

This specimen consisted of peripheral blood mononuclear cells (PBMCs), obtained at new diagnosis, from a patient treated with antithyroid drugs. All receptors derive from a woman aged 25 to 45 with Graves disease.

The chain uses TRBV7-9 and TRBJ2-2; maybe TRBD1 (6 bases). Trimming cost V 6 bases and J 2 bases, with 13 bases left between them. The CDR3 is 15 amino acids. Germline CDR1 SEHNR, CDR2 FQNEAQ (reference sequence). CDR3 nucleotide sequence: TGTGCCAGCAGACCGGACAGACACAACACCGGGGAGCTGTTTTTT. Protein product: CASRPDRHNTGELFF. The whole variable domain, filled in from reference TRBV7-9 and TRBJ2-2, reads DTGVSQNPRHKITKRGQNVTFRCDPISEHNRLYWYRQTLGQGPEFLTYFQNEAQLEKSRLLSDRFSAERPKGSFSTLEIQRTEQGDSAMYLCASRPDRHNTGELFFGEGSRLTVL.

Comment on this clonotype: A read error may account for a junction end that differs from germline. The rearrangement links TRBV5-4 to TRBJ2-2; D might be TRBD2 (6 bases). This CDR3 has 14 amino acids. Germline values: CDR1 SGHNT, CDR2 YYREEE (reference sequence). Written as DNA, the CDR3 is TGTGCCAGCAGCTTGAAGGGGAGATGGGGGGAGCTGCTTTTT. Translated: CASSLKGRWGELLF.

This clonotype was picked up a small number of times. The chain has TRBV20-1 and TRBJ1-4; D may be TRBD1 (5 bases). Trimming left V 2 bases short and J 2 bases short, with 12 bases between. Looked up from germline, CDR1 is DFQATT and CDR2 is SNEGSKA (reference sequence). This CDR3 comprises 15 residues. CDR3 residues: CSARFKGSTNEKLFF. The CDR3 region has the DNA TGCAGTGCTAGATTTAAGGGGTCCACTAATGAAAAACTGTTTTTT.

The table lists this clonotype with many counts. The chain employs TRBV14 and TRBJ1-6; a weak D match, TRBD1 (5 bases). The germline CDR1 and CDR2 sequences are SGHDN and FVKESK. The CDR3 has 14 residues. V shed 0 bases and J shed 9 bases, with 9 bases lying between them. Here the CDR3 reads CASSQDRVFSPLHF. CDR3 nucleotide sequence: TGTGCCAGCAGCCAAGACAGGGTTTTTTCACCCCTCCACTTT.

This clonotype came up a few times. The gene calls are TRBV6-2 or TRBV6-3 and TRBJ2-2, with 9 bases fitting TRBD2. Germline CDR1 is MNHEY and CDR2 is SVGEGT. The CDR3 sequence is 17 residues long. Germline trimming cut 4 bases from V and 8 bases from J; bases unmatched to any gene: 14. CDR3 coding DNA: TGTGCCAGCAGTTCCGGCAGTCTAGCGGGAACAGAGGGGGAGCTGTTTTTT. It translates to CASSSGSLAGTEGELFF.

This clonotype has ten or more counts. V is TRBV7-2 and J is TRBJ2-1; D is unresolved. Germline V gives CDR1 SGHTA, CDR2 FQGNSA. The CDR3 runs 14 residues. V lost 4 bases to trimming and J lost 2 bases, with 9 bases between them. The CDR3 sequence is CASSSQRAYNEQFF. CDR3 coding DNA: TGTGCCAGCAGCTCGCAAAGGGCCTACAATGAGCAGTTCTTC.

This clonotype was observed at least ten times. The chain couples TRBV27 to TRBJ2-3; D gene unclear. Germline loops: CDR1 MNHEY, CDR2 SMNVEV (reference sequence). The CDR3 sequence is 14 residues long. V lost 4 bases and J 7 bases, leaving 15 bases between the germline ends. The CDR3 DNA follows: TGTGCCAGCAGTTCATTGCCACCTCACTATACGCAGTATTTT. Its translation is CASSSLPPHYTQYF.

The gene calls are TRBV7-2 and TRBJ1-3, with D maybe TRBD1 (6 bases). The CDR3 totals 15 residues. The germline CDR1 and CDR2 sequences are SGHTA and FQGNSA. The V and J ends lost 1 base and 0 bases respectively, with 7 bases between them. The CDR3 spells CASSLDRASGNTIYF. In DNA form, the CDR3 reads TGTGCCAGCAGCTTAGACAGGGCCTCTGGAAACACCATATATTTT.